This T cell receptor (beta chain) is from a study of T cell responses to AZD1222 COVID-19 vaccine. Repertoires were generated with immunoSEQ multiplex PCR, while TCRdb's copy carries only in-frame clones and drops some. The data show around 150,000 clones, around nine tenths seen once. A word on this clone: The antigen remains unidentified.

The study's findings and limits: White British people made up most donors, females outnumbered males, and clonal diversity was possibly underestimated. Reportedly, nearly half the spike-specific TCRs target unmutated variant regions. Spike-specific TCR repertoires showed rising breadth and depth after two AZD1222 doses. Seropositivity was recorded at baseline in only 6 or 7 AZD1222 recipients.

Germline lookup yields CDR1 LNHNV and CDR2 YYDKDF (reference sequence). The CDR3 totals 15 residues. Trimming pared 0 bases from V and 1 base from J, leaving 9 bases between. The input for sequencing was peripheral blood, taken 28 days after the second AZD1222 dose. The rearrangement uses TRBV15 and TRBJ1-1; no clear D gene. The TCR was taken from an adult who received the AZD1222 COVID-19 vaccine. Written as DNA, the CDR3 is TGTGCCACCAGCAGAGAGAAAGACCCGAACACTGAAGCTTTCTTT. It encodes CATSREKDPNTEAFF.